Presented here are 19 T cell receptor beta chains from one specimen sequenced in a study of cytomegalovirus exposure and HLA in healthy donors. Use of 60 Vbeta and 13 Jbeta primers characterized the PCR. Profiled with immunoSEQ multiplex PCR; TCRdb holds only in-frame clones, not every one. The sample carries about 280,000 clones, approximately 90% recorded once. The material sequenced was PBMCs. The origin of the receptors is a young woman in good health and CMV-seronegative.

The V gene is TRBV6-5, the J gene TRBJ2-2; 11 bases align to TRBD1. The germline V gene encodes CDR1 MNHEY and CDR2 SVGAGI. Losses at the gene ends were 2 bases for V and 5 bases for J; bases not matched to a gene: 1. The CDR3 runs 15 residues. The CDR3 nucleotides read TGTGCCAGCAGTTACCGGGACAGGGGGACCGGGGAGCTGTTTTTT. Amino acid sequence: CASSYRDRGTGELFF.

This clone was counted once. The rearrangement uses TRBV5-1 and TRBJ1-3; D perhaps matches TRBD1 (6 bases). Trimming pared 1 base from V and 1 base from J, leaving 15 bases between. This CDR3 region has 17 residues. The germline V gene has CDR1 SGHRS and CDR2 YFSETQ. The CDR3 nucleotides are TGCGCCAGCAGCTTGAAACAGGGCACCCCATCTGGAAACACCATATATTTT. Its protein is CASSLKQGTPSGNTIYF.

The chain has TRBV2 and TRBJ2-1, with D possibly being TRBD1 (7 bases). Trimming took off 8 bases at V and 9 bases at J, with 11 bases between the two ends. CDR1 is SNHLY, CDR2 FYNNEI, per germline. The CDR3 totals 11 residues. CDR3 region: CASQGGGEQFF. DNA for the CDR3: TGTGCCAGCCAGGGGGGCGGTGAGCAGTTCTTC.

This clone has just a few counts. This rearrangement joins TRBV6-5 to TRBJ1-1; D is ambiguous. V shed 6 bases and J shed 1 base, with 12 bases lying between them. Germline loops: CDR1 MNHEY, CDR2 SVGAGI. There are 14 residues in the CDR3. CDR3 residues: CASRGGPSNTEAFF. The CDR3 DNA reads TGTGCCAGCAGGGGAGGACCGTCGAACACTGAAGCTTTCTTT.

The gene calls are TRBV6-1 and TRBJ1-5, with no clear D. CDR1 is MNHNS and CDR2 is SASEGT in the germline V gene. This CDR3 is 13 amino acids long. Trimming took off 3 bases at V and 4 bases at J, with 7 bases between the two ends. CDR3 sequence: CASSDTVNQPQHF. In nucleotides, the CDR3 is TGTGCCAGCAGTGATACAGTAAATCAGCCCCAGCATTTT.

The rearrangement links TRBV2 to TRBJ1-1, with 11 bases matching TRBD1. Germline assignment: CDR1 SNHLY and CDR2 FYNNEI. Germline trimming cut 7 bases from V and 8 bases from J; bases unmatched to any gene: 6. The CDR3 is made up of 13 amino acids. The CDR3 bases are TGTGCCAGCAAATATGGGACAGGGGGAGAAGCTTTCTTT. Protein sequence: CASKYGTGGEAFF.

The genes are TRBV13 and TRBJ2-7; 8 bases match TRBD1. J was trimmed by 3 bases and V by 5 bases; bases with no gene match: 6. Germline V CDR1 and CDR2: PRHDT, FYEKMQ (reference sequence). The CDR3 is made up of 14 amino acids. The DNA of the CDR3 is TGTGCCAGCAGCACCTCAGGGGGCCACTACGAGCAGTACTTC. Translation: CASSTSGGHYEQYF.

This chain joins TRBV2 and TRBJ2-1, with 15 bases identical to TRBD2. Germline V CDR1 and CDR2: SNHLY, FYNNEI. The length of the CDR3 is 16 residues. V dropped 3 bases and J dropped 8; count of bases not matched to a gene: 5. CDR3 region: CASSDWTSGGAYEQFF. The CDR3 nucleotides read TGTGCCAGCAGTGACTGGACTAGCGGGGGGGCCTATGAGCAGTTCTTC.

The chain carries TRBV4-1 and TRBJ2-7, with D possibly matching TRBD1 (6 bases). CDR3 length: 17 amino acids. Trimming cost V 2 bases and J 6 bases, with 23 bases left between them. Germline CDR1 reads MGHRA; CDR2 reads YSYEKL. The DNA of the CDR3 is TGCGCCAGCAGCCAATGGTCAGGAACAGGGTCCAGGTTCGAGCAGTACTTC. Its protein product is CASSQWSGTGSRFEQYF.

In this sample, this clone turned up once. Germline and junction disagree at one end, which may indicate a read error. V usage is TRBV7-9 and J usage is TRBJ2-1, with TRBD2 identical over 14 bases. This CDR3 is built from 15 residues. Germline-derived CDR1 and CDR2 are SEHNR and FQNEAQ (reference sequence). As DNA, the CDR3 is TGTTCCAGCAGCCGGACTAGCGGGGGGTCCAATGAGCAGTTCTTC. Translating it yields CSSSRTSGGSNEQFF.

V and J are TRBV12-5 and TRBJ2-1, with unresolved D. Between the trimmed V and J ends, which lost 3 bases and 5 bases, there was a span of 8 bases. CDR3 size: 13 residues. Germline CDR1 LGHNT, CDR2 FRNRAP. In DNA form, the CDR3 reads TGTGCTAGTGGTTTACACGTGGACAATGAGCAGTTCTTC. This encodes CASGLHVDNEQFF. Drawing the rest from reference TRBV12-5 and TRBJ2-1, the complete variable domain is DARVTQTPRHKVTEMGQEVTMRCQPILGHNTVFWYRQTMMQGLELLAYFRNRAPLDDSGMPKDRFSAEMPDATLATLKIQPSEPRDSAVYFCASGLHVDNEQFFGPGTRLTVL.

J is TRBJ2-7 and V is TRBV6-1; perhaps TRBD2 as D (6 bases). This CDR3 has 17 residues. V lost 3 bases and J 3 bases, leaving 21 bases between the germline ends. Per germline, CDR1 MNHNS and CDR2 SASEGT. CDR3 amino acids: CASSEEGNSPMGYEQYF. CDR3 nucleotides: TGTGCCAGCAGTGAGGAGGGCAACAGCCCAATGGGCTACGAGCAGTACTTC.

V gene TRBV6-4 combines with J gene TRBJ1-1; TRBD1 might be the D (5 bases). V was pared by 6 bases and J by 1 base, with 9 bases between. The germline gives CDR1 MRHNA, CDR2 SNTAGT. The CDR3 length is 13 residues. The CDR3 protein is CASSFDRNTEAFF. CDR3 sequence (DNA): TGTGCCAGCAGCTTTGACAGGAACACTGAAGCTTTCTTT.

The chain links TRBV7-2 to TRBJ1-2; D ambiguous. CDR3 length: 14 amino acids. Germline assignment: CDR1 SGHTA and CDR2 FQGNSA. V was clipped by 5 bases and J by 4 bases, with 14 bases between them. CDR3 sequence: CASSPKGGSYGYTF. The DNA of the CDR3 is TGTGCCAGCAGCCCCAAGGGCGGGAGCTATGGCTACACCTTC.

The V call is TRBV2, the J call TRBJ2-4; 9 bases are shared with TRBD2. CDR1 is SNHLY and CDR2 is FYNNEI in the germline V gene. CDR3 size: 14 residues. Trimming took 6 bases from V and 6 from J; bases not matched to a gene: 6. DNA for the CDR3: TGTGCCAGCAGGTTGCTGACTAGCGGAAACATTCAGTACTTC. Its translation: CASRLLTSGNIQYF. Based on the CDR3 plus reference TRBV2 and TRBJ2-4, the full variable domain is EPEVTQTPSHQVTQMGQEVILRCVPISNHLYFYWYRQILGQKVEFLVSFYNNEISEKSEIFDDQFSVERPDGSNFTLKIRSTKLEDSAMYFCASRLLTSGNIQYFGAGTRLSVL.

V usage is TRBV6-6 and J usage is TRBJ1-6; a weak D match, TRBD1 (5 bases). Germline assignment: CDR1 MNHNY and CDR2 SVGAGI (reference sequence). The CDR3 loop spans 14 amino acids. Trimming removed 2 bases at V and 5 bases at J, with 7 bases between. The CDR3 sequence: CASSYGGDNSPLHF. The CDR3, as DNA: TGTGCCAGCAGTTACGGGGGGGATAATTCACCCCTCCACTTT.

V usage is TRBV6-1 and J usage is TRBJ2-7; the D gene is possibly TRBD1 (6 bases). Trimming took off 4 bases at V and 4 bases at J, with 17 bases between the two ends. Germline V gives CDR1 MNHNS, CDR2 SASEGT. This CDR3 region has 15 residues. The CDR3 nucleotides are TGTGCCAGCAGTGGGGACACCATAGGAAGTTACGAGCAGTACTTC. Its protein product is CASSGDTIGSYEQYF.

V gene TRBV7-8 combines with J gene TRBJ1-4, with TRBD1 as a possible D gene (5 bases). CDR3 length: 13 amino acids. V lost 2 bases and J 7 bases, leaving 8 bases between the germline ends. Germline values: CDR1 SGHVS, CDR2 FQNEAQ. This CDR3 is CASSLFGGEKLFF. The CDR3 DNA follows: TGTGCCAGCAGCTTATTCGGGGGTGAAAAACTGTTTTTT.

The gene calls are TRBV11-2 and TRBJ2-7; 7 nucleotides agree with TRBD1. Germline V CDR1 and CDR2: SGHAT, FQNNGV. CDR3 size: 14 residues. The junction had 6 bases not matched to a gene; V was cut back by 3 bases and J by 4 bases. The CDR3 sequence is CASSLRGGSYEQYF. Written as DNA, the CDR3 is TGTGCCAGCAGCTTGAGAGGGGGCTCTTACGAGCAGTACTTC.